The T cell receptor beta chain described here comes from a study of shared clonotypes between healthy human individuals (dated by TCRdb to the early 2020s). A note on the overall study: Three men and two women, aged 18 to 49 years, made up the cohort. To increase sequencing depth and limit assay-specific biases, different laboratories used diverse techniques to prepare libraries and sequence TCR repertoires. Each donor's leukapheresis produced roughly between roughly 0.85 and 9 billion PBMCs. To estimate repertoire size and how much clonotype sharing occurs between individuals, the study deeply sequenced the blood TCR repertoires of five healthy adults. For each donor, CD4 naive and CD4 memory were each run on three plates, CD8 naive on two plates, and CD8 memory on one plate. Study-wide findings and limitations: Even with the large sequencing depth, rarefaction of the sorted-subset datasets indicated that sequencing was incomplete. Sharing across several donors was observed for roughly 5.4% of naive CD4, under 4% of naive CD8, about 2.3% of memory CD4, and about 0.4% of memory CD8 clonotypes. Pairwise subsampling led to the expectation that sequencing depth would affect the degree of clonotype sharing among donors. The small number of donors limited the genetic and exposure-history diversity represented. Compared with non-shared clonotypes, the clonotypes found in all four sorted-subset donors had higher generation probabilities. Naive subsets generally had larger estimated clonotype richness than memory subsets. Sampling was limited to blood, and TCR repertoires in tissue likely differ from TCR repertoires in blood.

Donors were healthy HIV-negative adults with no recently reported acute infections or vaccinations. Every donor was a Caucasian adult living in Nashville, Tennessee, USA. The CD8 memory samples were a combination of magnetically selected CD45RO+ cells and CCR7-negative CD45RA+ effector memory (TemRA) cells. After blood collection by leukapheresis, PBMCs were isolated using Ficoll-Histopaque density gradient centrifugation and then cryopreserved in the vapor phase of liquid nitrogen. Purity and quantity of every magnetically sorted T cell population were checked by analytical flow cytometry. Genomic DNA was isolated from every sorted fraction and measured by UV absorbance on a Nanodrop 2000c. Using the deep immunoSEQ assay, TCR CDR3 regions were amplified from genomic DNA by multiplex PCR. For each cell subset, the extracted genomic DNA was distributed evenly across all wells of several immunoSEQ 96-well plates, and each plate served as one replicate. Each replicate PCR for sorted subsets received around 210 ng genomic DNA, equal to 28,000 or so T cell genomes. Purified libraries were quantified with a Qubit 3.0 fluorometer, sized on a Bioanalyzer 2100, and re-quantified with the KAPA Library Quantification kit. Every immunoSEQ 96-well plate was sequenced on a dedicated single-read 150-cycle Illumina NextSeq 550 flow cell. The study's own analysis went as follows. The immunoSEQ output contained only junctional sequences without quality scores, so filtering could not match that applied to full-length reads. To assign V/J genes and CDR3, sequences were annotated against IMGT germline references using PyIR, a Python wrapper for IgBLAST v1.9. Reads with weak V/J assignments (E-value above 1e-6), missing CDR3, stop codons, out-of-frame junctions, or ambiguous translated residues were removed. A V3J clonotype was defined by an identical inferred V gene, J gene, and CDR3 amino acid sequence. To compute the percentage overlap between repertoires, the number of shared unique clonotypes was divided by the size of the smaller repertoire. Richness of each repertoire was evaluated using RTK rarefaction, the Chao1 estimator, and Recon v2.1 estimates of unobserved clonotypes. OLGA was used to compute generation probabilities for all TCRbeta clonotypes that the gDNA method yielded from a handful of donors. Imported from immuneACCESS, the table was reduced by TCRdb to in-frame sequences with V and J called. These copies leave out some clones; in studies compared against another copy, an unresolved V gene accounts for under half, and the cause of the remainder is not known. D and trimming come from the DNA, and the V and J calls and clone size come from that table. This sample lists approximately 98,000 clones; under 70% were detected once. Roughly 22% of the sample goes to the ten largest clones.

CDR1 and CDR2 were assigned from the germline V gene as MNHEY and SVGAGI. The cysteine opens and the phenylalanine closes a CDR3 of 15 amino acids. Left in the record is the CDR3 DNA by itself, 45 bases read in frame from the first base. Ends trimmed: V by 5 bases, J by 3 bases; bases unmatched to a gene: 3. Concerning this clone: Its cognate antigen has yet to be identified. No base quality information exists; no much larger clone differs at one position.

The sample taken for sequencing was memory CD8+ T cells sorted from blood. The meaning of the sample's cell subset or site label: CD45RO+ cells pooled with CCR7-negative TemRA cells. The chain is encoded by TRBV6-5 joined to TRBJ2-6, with 8 bases in between that match TRBD1. The receptor was isolated from a woman aged 25 to 45 in good health. The sequence in DNA is TGTGCCAGCAGTCAGGGGGCTGATGGGGCCAACGTCCTGACTTTC. The translation is CASSQGADGANVLTF.